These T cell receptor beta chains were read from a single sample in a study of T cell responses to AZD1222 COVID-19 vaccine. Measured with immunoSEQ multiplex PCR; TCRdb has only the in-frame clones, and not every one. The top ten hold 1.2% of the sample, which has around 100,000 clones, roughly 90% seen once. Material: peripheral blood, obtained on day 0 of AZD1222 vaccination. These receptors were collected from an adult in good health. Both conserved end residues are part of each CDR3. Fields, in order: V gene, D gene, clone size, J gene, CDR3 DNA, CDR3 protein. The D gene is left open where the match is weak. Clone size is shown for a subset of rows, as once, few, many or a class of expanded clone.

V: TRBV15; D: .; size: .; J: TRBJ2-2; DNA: TGTGCCACCAGCAGAGAGGGGACAGCGGGCACCGGGGAGCTGTTTTTT; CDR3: CATSREGTAGTGELFF
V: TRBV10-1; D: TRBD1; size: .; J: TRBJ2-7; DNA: TGCGCCAGCAGGGGACAGGGAAGAAGAGAGCAGTACTTC; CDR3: CASRGQGRREQYF
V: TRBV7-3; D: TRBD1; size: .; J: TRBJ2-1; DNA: TGTGCCAGCAGCCGCTCTGGGTATGGGACAGACCCTTACAATGAGCAGTTCTTC; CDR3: CASSRSGYGTDPYNEQFF
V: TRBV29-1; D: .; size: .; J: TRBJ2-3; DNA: TGCAGCGTTGACAGGGGAGCAGATACGCAGTATTTT; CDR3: CSVDRGADTQYF
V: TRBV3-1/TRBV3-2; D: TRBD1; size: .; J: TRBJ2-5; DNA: TGTGCCAGCAGCACCCGACAGGGGATGGAGACCCAGTACTTC; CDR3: CASSTRQGMETQYF
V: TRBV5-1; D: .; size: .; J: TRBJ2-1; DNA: TGCGCCAGCAGCTTGGAACCTTCCTACAATGAGCAGTTCTTC; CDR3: CASSLEPSYNEQFF
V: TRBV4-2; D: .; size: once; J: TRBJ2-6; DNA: TGTGCCAGCAGCCAAGATGAATCTGGGGCCAACGTCCTGACTTTC; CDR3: CASSQDESGANVLTF
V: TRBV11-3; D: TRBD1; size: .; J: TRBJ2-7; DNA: TGTGCCAGCAGCCATGGGACAGGGAGCTACGAGCAGTACTTC; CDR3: CASSHGTGSYEQYF
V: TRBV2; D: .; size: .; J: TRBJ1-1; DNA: TGTGCCACCCTAAGACAGGCGAACACTGAAGCTTTCTTT; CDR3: CATLRQANTEAFF
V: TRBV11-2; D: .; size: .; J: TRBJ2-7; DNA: TGTGCCAGCAGCTTAGAGGCAGGGTACTCCTACGAGCAGTACTTC; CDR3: CASSLEAGYSYEQYF
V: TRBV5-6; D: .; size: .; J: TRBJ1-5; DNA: TGTGCCAGCAGCCCCGGCGGGGGGATCAATCAGCCCCAGCATTTT; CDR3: CASSPGGGINQPQHF
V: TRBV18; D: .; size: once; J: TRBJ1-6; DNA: TGTGCCAGCTCACCGGGGAATTCACCCCTCCACTTT; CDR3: CASSPGNSPLHF
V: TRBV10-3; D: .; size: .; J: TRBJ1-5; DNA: TGTGCCATCAGTGATTTGAGGGGGGATCAGCCCCAGCATTTT; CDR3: CAISDLRGDQPQHF
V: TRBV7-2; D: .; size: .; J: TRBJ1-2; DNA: TGTGCCAGCAGCTTAGGCAGGGTATACGGCTACACCTTC; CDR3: CASSLGRVYGYTF
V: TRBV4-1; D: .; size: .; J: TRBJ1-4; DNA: TGCGCCAGCAGCCAAGCTGGGGACCCCGGCGGGGAAAAACTGTTTTTT; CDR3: CASSQAGDPGGEKLFF
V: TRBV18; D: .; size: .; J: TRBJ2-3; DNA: TGTGCCAGCTCACGGGCCCGGTCGGGTGGGGATACGCAGTATTTT; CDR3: CASSRARSGGDTQYF
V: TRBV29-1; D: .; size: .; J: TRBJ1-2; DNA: TGCAGCGTTGCCGCTAACTATGGCTACACCTTC; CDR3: CSVAANYGYTF
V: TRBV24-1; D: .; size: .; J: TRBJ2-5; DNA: TGTGCCACCAGTGATTCCAGAGCACCCTGGACCCAGTACTTC; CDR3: CATSDSRAPWTQYF
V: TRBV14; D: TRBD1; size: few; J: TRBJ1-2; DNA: TGTGCCAGCAGCCATCTCCGGGACAGGGGTTATGGCTACACCTTC; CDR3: CASSHLRDRGYGYTF
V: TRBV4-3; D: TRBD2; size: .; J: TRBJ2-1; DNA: TGCGCCAGCAGCCTAGCGGGGTCCTACAATGAGCAGTTCTTC; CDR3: CASSLAGSYNEQFF
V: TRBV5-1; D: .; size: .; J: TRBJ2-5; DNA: TGCGCCAGCAGCTTGGGTTTCAGAGGGGAGACCCAGTACTTC; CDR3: CASSLGFRGETQYF
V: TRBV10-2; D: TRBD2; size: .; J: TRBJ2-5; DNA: TGCGCCAGCAGACTAGCGGGGGAGGAGGAGACCCAGTACTTC; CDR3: CASRLAGEEETQYF
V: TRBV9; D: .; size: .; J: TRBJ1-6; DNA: TGTGCCAGCAGCGCAGGAGGCCACAATTCACCCCTCCACTTT; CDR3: CASSAGGHNSPLHF
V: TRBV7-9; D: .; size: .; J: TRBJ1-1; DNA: TGTGCCAGCAGCTTGGTACAGGAGGTTTTTGGAGCTTTCTTT; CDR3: CASSLVQEVFGAFF
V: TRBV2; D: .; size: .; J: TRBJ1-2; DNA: TGTGCCAGCAGCCCTTACCAGGGAACCCTCTATGGCTACACCTTC; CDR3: CASSPYQGTLYGYTF
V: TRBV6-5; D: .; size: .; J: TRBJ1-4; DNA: TGTGCCAGCAGGCGGGAGAATGAAAAACTGTTTTTT; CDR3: CASRRENEKLFF
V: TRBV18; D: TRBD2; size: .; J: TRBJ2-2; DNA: TGTGCCAGCTCACCACGGACTAGCGGGAGGAACACCGGGGAGCTGTTTTTT; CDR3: CASSPRTSGRNTGELFF
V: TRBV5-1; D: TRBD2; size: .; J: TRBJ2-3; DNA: TGCGCCAGCAGCAGACTAGCGGGGGGAAGGGATGGCACAGATACGCAGTATTTT; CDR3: CASSRLAGGRDGTDTQYF
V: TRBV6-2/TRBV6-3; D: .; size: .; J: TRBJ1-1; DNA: TGTGCCAGCAGTTCCCTCGGGAAGGAAGGTTTCTTT; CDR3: CASSSLGKEGFF
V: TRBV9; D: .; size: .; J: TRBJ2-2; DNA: TGTGCCAGCAGCGCCGCACAGGGATCGAACACCGGGGAGCTGTTTTTT; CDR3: CASSAAQGSNTGELFF
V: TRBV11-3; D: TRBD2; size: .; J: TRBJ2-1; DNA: TGTGCCAGCAGCTACCTAGCGGGTGAGCAGTTCTTC; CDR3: CASSYLAGEQFF
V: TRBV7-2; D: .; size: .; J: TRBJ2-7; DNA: TGTGCCAGCAGCTTAAATATCAGGGTCTACGAGCAGTACTTC; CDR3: CASSLNIRVYEQYF
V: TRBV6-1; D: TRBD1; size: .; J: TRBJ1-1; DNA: TGTGCCACGGCGACAGGGGGGACTGAAGCTTTCTTT; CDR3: CATATGGTEAFF
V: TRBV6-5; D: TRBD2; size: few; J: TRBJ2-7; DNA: TGTGCCAGCACCCTAGCGGGAGGTTTGACCTACGAGCAGTACTTC; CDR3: CASTLAGGLTYEQYF
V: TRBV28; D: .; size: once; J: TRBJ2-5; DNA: TGTGCCAGCAGTCCCTTGGGACAACCCCAAGAGACCCAGTACTTC; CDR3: CASSPLGQPQETQYF
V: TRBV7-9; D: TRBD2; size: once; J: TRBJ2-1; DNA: TGTGCCAGCAGCCAGGGACTAGCGGGAGGGATAAACAATGAGCAGTTCTTC; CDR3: CASSQGLAGGINNEQFF
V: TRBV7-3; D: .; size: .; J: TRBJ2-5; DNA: TGTGCCAGCAGCTTAGCGGAGACCCAGTACTTC; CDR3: CASSLAETQYF